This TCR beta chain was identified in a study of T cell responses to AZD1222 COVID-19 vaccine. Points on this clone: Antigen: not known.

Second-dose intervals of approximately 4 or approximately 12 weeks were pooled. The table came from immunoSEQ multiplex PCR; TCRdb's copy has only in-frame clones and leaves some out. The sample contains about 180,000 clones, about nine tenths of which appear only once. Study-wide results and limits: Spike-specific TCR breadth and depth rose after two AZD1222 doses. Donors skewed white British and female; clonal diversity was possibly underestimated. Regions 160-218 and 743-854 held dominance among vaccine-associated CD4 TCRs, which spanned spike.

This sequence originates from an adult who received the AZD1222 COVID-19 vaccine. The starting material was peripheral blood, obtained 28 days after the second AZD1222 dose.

The CDR3 DNA reads as TGTGCCAGCAGCTTAGGAAGCACAACGAGTGGAAACACCATATATTTT. It yields the protein CASSLGSTTSGNTIYF. J is TRBJ1-3 and V is TRBV7-8; D gene unclear. The CDR3 totals 16 residues. V lost 1 base and J lost 3, with 13 bases in between. Germline V gene sequence: CDR1 SGHVS, CDR2 FQNEAQ.